This is a list of T cell receptor beta chains from one sample in a study of cytomegalovirus exposure and HLA in healthy donors. Sequencing was performed with immunoSEQ multiplex PCR; in TCRdb, only in-frame clones are kept and a portion is missing. The table has under 200,000 clones, roughly 89% seen once; the top ten hold 3% to 3.5%. The sequenced sample consisted of PBMCs. These receptors came from a woman aged 18-29 years in good health and CMV-seropositive. The CDR3 runs from the conserved cysteine through the conserved F or W. The order of the fields is D gene, V gene, J gene, clone size, CDR3 protein, CDR3 DNA. D genes are given only for firm matches. Clone size is stated in some rows and not others, as once, few, many or a class when expanded.

D: NA; V: TRBV18; J: TRBJ1-1; size: NA; CDR3: CASSPPVQGLNTEAFF; DNA: TGTGCCAGCTCACCACCTGTTCAGGGGCTGAACACTGAAGCTTTCTTT
D: NA; V: TRBV5-6; J: TRBJ2-1; size: NA; CDR3: CASSPRVNSYNEQFF; DNA: TGTGCCAGCAGCCCGAGGGTTAACTCCTACAATGAGCAGTTCTTC
D: TRBD1; V: TRBV19; J: TRBJ1-2; size: NA; CDR3: CASSPGQSYGYTF; DNA: TGTGCCAGTAGTCCGGGACAGAGCTATGGCTACACCTTC
D: TRBD1; V: TRBV5-6; J: TRBJ2-7; size: once; CDR3: CASSSRPIDRGQGQYF; DNA: TGTGCCAGCAGTTCCCGACCCATAGACAGGGGGCAAGGGCAGTACTTC
D: TRBD1; V: TRBV6-5; J: TRBJ2-7; size: few; CDR3: CASSYVAGGFDEQYF; DNA: TGTGCCAGCAGTTACGTGGCAGGGGGCTTCGACGAGCAGTACTTC
D: TRBD1; V: TRBV6-4; J: TRBJ1-2; size: NA; CDR3: CASSDSPGQGAGGYTF; DNA: TGTGCCAGCAGTGACTCGCCGGGACAGGGGGCGGGTGGCTACACCTTC
D: TRBD1; V: TRBV27; J: TRBJ1-4; size: NA; CDR3: CASSLGTATNEKLFF; DNA: TGTGCCAGCAGTTTAGGGACAGCAACTAATGAAAAACTGTTTTTT
D: TRBD1; V: TRBV7-9; J: TRBJ1-2; size: once; CDR3: CASSFPGTGIYGYTF; DNA: TGTGCCAGCAGCTTCCCCGGGACAGGCATCTATGGCTACACCTTC
D: TRBD2; V: TRBV6-4; J: TRBJ2-1; size: NA; CDR3: CASSDAGLAGDEQFF; DNA: TGTGCCAGCAGTGACGCGGGACTAGCGGGGGATGAGCAGTTCTTC
D: NA; V: TRBV25-1; J: TRBJ2-7; size: once; CDR3: CASSQSGEQYF; DNA: TGTGCCAGCAGCCAGTCAGGTGAGCAGTACTTC
D: TRBD1; V: TRBV6-5; J: TRBJ1-6; size: few; CDR3: CASSYSGGGSPLHF; DNA: TGTGCCAGCAGTTACTCAGGGGGCGGTTCACCCCTCCACTTT
D: TRBD1; V: TRBV30; J: TRBJ1-5; size: NA; CDR3: CAWGTGGRQPQHF; DNA: TGTGCCTGGGGGACAGGGGGCAGGCAGCCCCAGCATTTT
D: NA; V: TRBV27; J: TRBJ2-7; size: once; CDR3: CASRLGGGSYEQYF; DNA: TGTGCCAGCAGATTGGGAGGTGGCTCCTACGAGCAGTACTTC
D: TRBD2; V: TRBV5-6; J: TRBJ2-1; size: NA; CDR3: CASSAEKVAGENYNEQFF; DNA: TGTGCCAGCAGCGCCGAGAAAGTAGCGGGGGAAAATTACAATGAGCAGTTCTTC
D: NA; V: TRBV18; J: TRBJ2-7; size: NA; CDR3: CASSQRGYEQYF; DNA: TGTGCCAGCTCACAACGCGGATACGAGCAGTACTTC
D: NA; V: TRBV7-6; J: TRBJ2-7; size: NA; CDR3: CASSLGTALYEQYF; DNA: TGTGCCAGCAGCTTAGGGACAGCCCTCTACGAGCAGTACTTC
D: TRBD2; V: TRBV11-2; J: TRBJ2-5; size: once; CDR3: CASSPYSGGFQETQYF; DNA: TGTGCCAGCAGCCCATATAGCGGGGGCTTCCAAGAGACCCAGTACTTC
D: NA; V: TRBV9; J: TRBJ2-1; size: NA; CDR3: CASSAQGGYNEQFF; DNA: TGTGCCAGCAGCGCCCAGGGAGGCTACAATGAGCAGTTCTTC
D: NA; V: TRBV27; J: TRBJ1-2; size: NA; CDR3: CASRRQGYGYTF; DNA: TGTGCCAGCAGGAGACAAGGCTATGGCTACACCTTC
D: NA; V: TRBV6-5; J: TRBJ1-5; size: once; CDR3: CASSQRVGRNQPQHF; DNA: TGTGCCAGCAGTCAACGGGTAGGGAGGAATCAGCCCCAGCATTTT
D: NA; V: TRBV28; J: TRBJ2-7; size: NA; CDR3: CASSSGAGNSYEQYF; DNA: TGTGCCAGCAGCTCAGGGGCCGGCAACTCCTACGAGCAGTACTTC
D: TRBD2; V: TRBV27; J: TRBJ2-1; size: once; CDR3: CASTPGEAGVTEQFF; DNA: TGTGCCAGCACCCCGGGGGAAGCGGGAGTGACTGAGCAGTTCTTC
D: NA; V: TRBV14; J: TRBJ2-7; size: NA; CDR3: CASSLQVLYEQYF; DNA: TGTGCCAGCAGCCTACAGGTCCTCTACGAGCAGTACTTC
D: TRBD1; V: TRBV27; J: TRBJ2-1; size: NA; CDR3: CASRLLGGADNEQFF; DNA: TGTGCCAGCAGGTTGTTAGGGGGCGCCGACAATGAGCAGTTCTTC
D: NA; V: TRBV11-2; J: TRBJ2-7; size: NA; CDR3: CASSLVGQGIYEQYF; DNA: TGTGCCAGCAGCTTAGTGGGGCAGGGGATCTACGAGCAGTACTTC
D: NA; V: TRBV5-6; J: TRBJ2-2; size: NA; CDR3: CASSLRGAINTGELFF; DNA: TGTGCCAGCAGCTTGCGGGGGGCAATTAACACCGGGGAGCTGTTTTTT
D: NA; V: TRBV5-8; J: TRBJ1-4; size: NA; CDR3: CASSFPNEKLFF; DNA: TGTGCCAGCAGCTTCCCGAATGAAAAACTGTTTTTT
D: TRBD2; V: TRBV4-3; J: TRBJ2-5; size: NA; CDR3: CASSQARLAEYQETQYF; DNA: TGCGCCAGCAGCCAAGCCCGACTAGCTGAGTACCAAGAGACCCAGTACTTC
D: NA; V: TRBV19; J: TRBJ2-3; size: NA; CDR3: CASSPIKLFTDTQYF; DNA: TGTGCCAGTAGTCCTATAAAGCTGTTCACAGATACGCAGTATTTT
D: TRBD1; V: TRBV4-1; J: TRBJ1-2; size: NA; CDR3: CASSRIEDRFNYGYTF; DNA: TGCGCCAGCAGCCGGATCGAGGACAGGTTTAACTATGGCTACACCTTC
D: NA; V: TRBV6-1; J: TRBJ2-7; size: NA; CDR3: CASSDYWQYF; DNA: TGTGCCAGCTCGGACTATTGGCAGTACTTC
D: TRBD1; V: TRBV5-5; J: TRBJ2-7; size: NA; CDR3: CASSRPDRGYEQYF; DNA: TGTGCCAGCAGCCGGCCGGACAGGGGGTACGAGCAGTACTTC
D: TRBD1; V: TRBV13; J: TRBJ2-7; size: NA; CDR3: CASSGRGLEQYF; DNA: TGTGCCAGCAGCGGCAGGGGGCTGGAGCAGTACTTC
D: NA; V: TRBV4-2; J: TRBJ2-5; size: NA; CDR3: CASSQDRAGKGETQYF; DNA: TGTGCCAGCAGCCAAGATAGGGCAGGGAAGGGAGAGACCCAGTACTTC
D: NA; V: TRBV9; J: TRBJ2-3; size: NA; CDR3: CASSNRWDTQYF; DNA: TGTGCCAGCAGCAACCGGTGGGATACGCAGTATTTT
D: TRBD1; V: TRBV4-2; J: TRBJ2-5; size: NA; CDR3: CASSQDSGTEETQYF; DNA: TGTGCCAGCAGCCAAGATTCGGGGACAGAAGAGACCCAGTACTTC
D: NA; V: TRBV6-4; J: TRBJ1-4; size: NA; CDR3: CASSRDFATNEKLFF; DNA: TGTGCCAGCAGCCGGGACTTTGCAACTAATGAAAAACTGTTTTTT
D: NA; V: TRBV30; J: TRBJ1-1; size: NA; CDR3: CAWSVPPTLATGEAFF; DNA: TGTGCCTGGAGTGTACCCCCTACTCTCGCGACGGGGGAAGCTTTCTTT
D: NA; V: TRBV6-1; J: TRBJ2-5; size: NA; CDR3: CASSGPGQETQYF; DNA: TGTGCCAGCAGTGGTCCAGGCCAAGAGACCCAGTACTTC
D: TRBD2; V: TRBV5-1; J: TRBJ2-7; size: NA; CDR3: CASSLVAGGPSEQYF; DNA: TGCGCCAGCAGCTTAGTGGCGGGGGGACCGAGTGAGCAGTACTTC
D: NA; V: TRBV9; J: TRBJ2-3; size: NA; CDR3: CASSARGGESTDTQYF; DNA: TGTGCCAGCAGCGCCCGTGGCGGGGAAAGCACAGATACGCAGTATTTT
D: NA; V: TRBV7-9; J: TRBJ2-1; size: NA; CDR3: CASSLGPSSYNEQFF; DNA: TGTGCCAGCAGCTTAGGCCCGAGCTCCTACAATGAGCAGTTCTTC
D: NA; V: TRBV4-2; J: TRBJ1-2; size: NA; CDR3: CASSQDRGGDGYTF; DNA: TGTGCCAGCAGCCAAGATAGGGGTGGCGATGGCTACACCTTC
D: TRBD1; V: TRBV28; J: TRBJ1-1; size: NA; CDR3: CASSSPGTGGTEAFF; DNA: TGTGCCAGCAGCTCCCCCGGGACAGGGGGTACTGAAGCTTTCTTT
D: NA; V: TRBV5-1; J: TRBJ1-3; size: NA; CDR3: CASSLGYGRLSGNTIYF; DNA: TGCGCCAGCAGCTTGGGTTACGGCCGACTCTCTGGAAACACCATATATTTT
D: NA; V: TRBV21-1; J: TRBJ1-6; size: NA; CDR3: CASTRPGQGNGYSPLHF; DNA: TGTGCCAGCACCCGACCGGGACAGGGCAATGGGTATTCACCCCTCCACTTT
D: TRBD1; V: TRBV2; J: TRBJ1-2; size: NA; CDR3: CASSDTGDSYGYTF; DNA: TGTGCCAGCAGTGACACAGGGGACAGCTATGGCTACACCTTC
D: TRBD2; V: TRBV4-1; J: TRBJ2-2; size: NA; CDR3: CASSQVGAGGHTGELFF; DNA: TGCGCCAGCAGCCAAGTAGGAGCGGGGGGGCACACCGGGGAGCTGTTTTTT
D: NA; V: TRBV11-2; J: TRBJ2-1; size: NA; CDR3: CASSSIKEGILRDEQFF; DNA: TGTGCCAGCAGCTCGATTAAAGAGGGAATTTTACGCGATGAGCAGTTCTTC
D: NA; V: TRBV5-8; J: TRBJ2-1; size: once; CDR3: CASSLVGGPPSYNEQFF; DNA: TGTGCCAGCAGCTTGGTGGGCGGGCCGCCCTCCTACAATGAGCAGTTCTTC
D: TRBD1; V: TRBV30; J: TRBJ1-4; size: NA; CDR3: CAWNQGAYEKLFF; DNA: TGTGCCTGGAACCAGGGGGCCTACGAAAAACTGTTTTTT
D: TRBD1; V: TRBV19; J: TRBJ2-7; size: few; CDR3: CASSMQGAGEQYF; DNA: TGTGCCAGTAGCATGCAGGGGGCCGGCGAGCAGTACTTC
D: NA; V: TRBV9; J: TRBJ1-4; size: once; CDR3: CASSVGPQTNEKLFF; DNA: TGTGCCAGCAGCGTAGGCCCGCAGACTAATGAAAAACTGTTTTTT
D: TRBD1; V: TRBV19; J: TRBJ1-1; size: few; CDR3: CASRVPGTGDTEAFF; DNA: TGTGCCAGTAGGGTCCCCGGGACAGGGGACACTGAAGCTTTCTTT
D: NA; V: TRBV7-9; J: TRBJ2-7; size: NA; CDR3: CASSLAAAFYEQYF; DNA: TGTGCCAGCAGCTTAGCCGCGGCGTTCTACGAGCAGTACTTC